This passage covers 13 T cell receptor beta chains from one sample sequenced in a study of T cell repertoires in cytomegalovirus infection. TCRdb reprocessed the reads via MiXCR and lists one record per CDR3 protein. The table shows a few hundred thousand distinct CDR3 sequences, with about 39% occurring only once. No antigen has been assigned to these receptors. The sequenced sample was cultured PBMCs, obtained from culture after CMV antigen stimulation. The receptors stem from a human donor in good health (CMV status not recorded). Some clones in this sample may be carry-over from other donors' samples.

This clonotype appeared a few times. The chain is built from TRBV30 and TRBJ1-1; D may be TRBD1 (5 bases). Trimming took off 6 bases at V and 4 bases at J, with 15 bases between the two ends. CDR1 and CDR2 from the germline V gene are GTSNPN and SVGIG (reference sequence). The CDR3 covers 13 residues. CDR3 loop: CACPGPYGTEAFF. Here the CDR3 DNA reads TGTGCCTGTCCGGGACCGTACGGCACTGAAGCTTTCTTT.

This clonotype was detected many times. V gene TRBV7-2 combines with J gene TRBJ2-5, with 10 bases fitting TRBD2. The CDR3 loop spans 19 amino acids. Germline V CDR1 and CDR2: SGHTA, FQGNSA. V lost 1 base to trimming and J lost 3 bases; unmatched junction nucleotides: 14. Written as DNA, the CDR3 is TGTGCCAGCAGCTTAGTACCGCACGCATCAGGACTAGCGGAAGAGACCCAGTACTTC. Encoded protein: CASSLVPHASGLAEETQYF. Using reference TRBV7-2 and TRBJ2-5 for the parts outside the CDR3, the full variable domain is GAGVSQSPSNKVTEKGKDVELRCDPISGHTALYWYRQSLGQGLEFLIYFQGNSAPDKSGLPSDRFSAERTGGSVSTLTIQRTQQEDSAVYLCASSLVPHASGLAEETQYFGPGTRLLVL.

This clonotype was observed a few times. The V gene is TRBV7-2, the J gene TRBJ1-2; D possibly corresponds to TRBD1 (6 bases). CDR3 size: 15 residues. Germline V CDR1 and CDR2: SGHTA, FQGNSA. Trimming took off 5 bases at V and 8 bases at J, with 21 bases between the two ends. CDR3 in amino acids: CASSPVAGVQGGYTF. Here the CDR3 DNA reads TGTGCCAGCAGCCCCGTGGCAGGGGTCCAAGGAGGCTACACCTTC.

This clonotype was detected a few times. The rearrangement links TRBV20-1 to TRBJ2-1; tentatively, D is TRBD2 (6 bases). Germline V CDR1 and CDR2: DFQATT, SNEGSKA (reference sequence). V was clipped by 2 bases and J by 6 bases, with 17 bases between them. The CDR3 runs 15 residues. The CDR3 coding sequence is TGCAGTGCTAGACCCCGGAGGGCCTTTTCCAATGAGCAGTTCTTC. It codes for CSARPRRAFSNEQFF.

The chain carries TRBV2 and TRBJ1-1; D not certain. This CDR3 is 14 amino acids long. The V gene's germline CDR1 is SNHLY and CDR2 FYNNEI. The CDR3 sequence: CATGREGFGTEAFF. DNA of the CDR3: TGTGCTACCGGTAGGGAGGGTTTTGGTACTGAAGCTTTCTTT. Together with reference TRBV2 and TRBJ1-1, the CDR3 gives the full variable domain: EPEVTQTPSHQVTQMGQEVILRCVPISNHLYFYWYRQILGQKVEFLVSFYNNEISEKSEIFDDQFSVERPDGSNFTLKIRSTKLEDSAMYFCATGREGFGTEAFFGQGTRLTVV.

This chain links TRBV2 with TRBJ2-5; D not certain. CDR3 length: 13 residues. CDR1 and CDR2 (germline): SNHLY, FYNNEI. The V and J ends lost 4 bases and 1 base respectively, with 7 bases between them. The CDR3 is CASSVEAQETQYF. The DNA for the CDR3 is TGTGCCAGCAGTGTTGAGGCCCAAGAGACCCAGTACTTC.

The sample holds a few counts of this clonotype. In DNA form, the CDR3 reads TGTGCCAGCAGCTCAATCAGGGGGGGGTCAATCTACGAGCAGTACTTC. Amino acid sequence: CASSSIRGGSIYEQYF. The chain carries TRBV7-6 and TRBJ2-7; the D gene could be TRBD1 or TRBD2 (7 bases each). Germline V lookup: CDR1 SGHVS, CDR2 FNYEAQ. The ends were cut back, 4 bases at V and 3 bases at J, with 19 bases in the middle. CDR3 length: 16 residues.

This chain links TRBV20-1 with TRBJ1-5, with D unclear. V was clipped by 0 bases and J by 4 bases, with 7 bases between them. CDR1 is DFQATT, CDR2 SNEGSKA, per germline (reference sequence). This CDR3 spans 13 amino acids. The CDR3 is CSARDVENQPQHF. CDR3 coding DNA: TGCAGTGCTAGAGATGTCGAGAATCAGCCCCAGCATTTT.

J is TRBJ1-2 and V is TRBV29-1; 7 nucleotides match TRBD1. The CDR3 spans 13 residues. Per germline, CDR1 SQVTM and CDR2 ANQGSEA. V gave up 2 bases and J gave up 6 bases; unmatched junction bases: 6. The CDR3 nucleotides are TGCAGCGTTGAAAACCGGGACAGAGATGGCTACACCTTC. Translating gives CSVENRDRDGYTF. The whole variable domain, remainder taken from reference TRBV29-1 and TRBJ1-2, is SAVISQKPSRDICQRGTSLTIQCQVDSQVTMMFWYRQQPGQSLTLIATANQGSEATYESGFVIDKFPISRPNLTFSTLTVSNMSPEDSSIYLCSVENRDRDGYTFGSGTRLTVV.

This clonotype was seen many times. This chain joins TRBV7-8 and TRBJ2-5; D is undetermined. There are 12 residues in the CDR3. Trimming removed 1 base at V and 5 bases at J, with 5 bases between. Germline V lookup: CDR1 SGHVS, CDR2 FQNEAQ. The CDR3 loop reads CASSLGMETQYF. In nucleotides, the CDR3 is TGTGCCAGCAGCTTAGGAATGGAGACCCAGTACTTC.

This clonotype occurred many times. The chain uses TRBV7-2 and TRBJ1-1; D not certain. CDR3 size: 13 residues. V was cut by 3 bases and J by 3 bases, with 8 bases left in between. In germline, CDR1 is SGHTA, CDR2 FQGNSA. The CDR3 region has the DNA TGTGCCAGCAGCTTTTCGCGGGACACTGAAGCTTTCTTT. Its protein is CASSFSRDTEAFF.

V usage is TRBV7-2 and J usage is TRBJ1-2, with TRBD1 identical over 8 bases. This CDR3 region has 14 residues. The V gene end was trimmed by 5 bases and the J gene end by 8 bases; junction bases not matched to a gene: 10. CDR1 and CDR2 from the germline V gene are SGHTA and FQGNSA. CDR3 sequence reads: CASSPEGWTGGYTF. The CDR3 DNA reads TGTGCCAGCAGCCCGGAAGGGTGGACAGGGGGCTACACCTTC.

The chain is built from TRBV20-1 and TRBJ2-5; TRBD2 aligns across 8 bases. This CDR3 comprises 14 residues. After removal of 6 bases from V and 5 bases from J, the junction contained 11 bases not matched to a gene. Germline V gene lookup returns CDR1 DFQATT and CDR2 SNEGSKA (reference sequence). The DNA for the CDR3 is TGCAGTGCGCGCCCCACTAGCGGCCTGGAGACCCAGTACTTC. This encodes CSARPTSGLETQYF.